The source of this TCR beta chain is a study of cytotoxic CD8 clonotypes in ibrutinib-treated CLL. Study as a whole: Among the patients, around ten presented as relapsed/refractory and 15 as treatment-naive; about 17 showed unmutated IGHV. Whole-study results and caveats: Before falling back toward baseline at progression, clonality had risen at the time of ibrutinib response. Sampling times (in sustained-remission versus progressing patients) were not the same.

On this clone: Its antigen remains unknown.

The data were produced by immunoSEQ multiplex PCR, yet TCRdb's version contains in-frame clones alone and is incomplete. Of some 310,000 clones listed, 80% were seen once; the top ten hold over 5%. Germline loops: CDR1 LNHDA, CDR2 SQIVND (reference sequence). This CDR3 is built from 16 residues. Losses at the gene ends were 5 bases for V and 2 bases for J; bases not matched to a gene: 9. This clonotype was obtained from a human donor with chronic lymphocytic leukemia. This rearrangement joins TRBV19 to TRBJ2-5; 9 bases line up with TRBD1. This material consisted of PBMCs, taken before ibrutinib treatment. CDR3 in amino acids: CASSGQDRGWQETQYF. In DNA, the CDR3 is TGTGCCAGTAGTGGCCAGGACAGGGGATGGCAAGAGACCCAGTACTTC.